The 13 T cell receptor beta chains below come from one sample, sequenced in a study of cytomegalovirus exposure and HLA in healthy donors. PCR involved 60 Vbeta and 13 Jbeta primers. Here immunoSEQ multiplex PCR was the method, and the copy in TCRdb shows in-frame clones only, minus some. The sample lists about 120,000 clones, around 67% occurring once. The specimen was PBMCs. All receptors come from a woman between 40 and 50 years old in good health and CMV-seronegative.

The chain employs TRBV6-5 and TRBJ2-7, with 8 bases lining up with TRBD1. This CDR3 has 13 residues. With V trimmed by 2 bases and J by 3 bases, 0 bases remained unmatched. Germline V gives CDR1 MNHEY, CDR2 SVGAGI. This CDR3 is CASSYTGGYEQYF. In nucleotides, the CDR3 is TGTGCCAGCAGTTACACAGGGGGCTACGAGCAGTACTTC.

J is TRBJ1-4 and V is TRBV5-1, with D maybe TRBD1 (5 bases). Trimming took off 4 bases at V and 8 bases at J, with 18 bases between the two ends. Germline loops: CDR1 SGHRS, CDR2 YFSETQ. The CDR3 covers 15 residues. CDR3 bases: TGCGCCAGCAGCCCACTCGGTAGGGGTGAAGAAAAACTGTTTTTT. Encoded protein: CASSPLGRGEEKLFF.

The gene calls are TRBV4-1 and TRBJ2-5; 9 bases agree with TRBD2. The CDR3 length is 16 residues. J gave up 6 bases and V 2 bases, and 10 bases lay outside the gene matches. Germline assignment: CDR1 MGHRA and CDR2 YSYEKL. The CDR3 is CASSQYRRGGEKTQYF. CDR3 nucleotides: TGCGCCAGCAGCCAATATAGGCGGGGGGGCGAAAAGACCCAGTACTTC.

This rearrangement joins TRBV7-2 to TRBJ1-6; possible D gene TRBD1, 5 bases. In germline, CDR1 is SGHTA, CDR2 FQGNSA. V lost 0 bases and J lost 8, with 11 bases in between. The CDR3 extends over 15 amino acids. The chain's CDR3 is CASSLAGGVDSPLHF. As DNA, the CDR3 is TGTGCCAGCAGCTTAGCCGGAGGGGTCGATTCACCCCTCCACTTT.

This chain links TRBV27 with TRBJ1-1, with TRBD1 matching 9 bases. There are 16 residues in the CDR3. Germline CDR1 MNHEY, CDR2 SMNVEV (reference sequence). V shed 0 bases, J shed 5 bases, and the junction held 7 bases outside the gene matches. The CDR3 coding sequence is TGTGCCAGCAGTTTATCGGGACAGGGATGGAGTACTGAAGCTTTCTTT. Translation: CASSLSGQGWSTEAFF.

This sequence joins TRBV7-2 and TRBJ2-3, with TRBD2 matching 8 bases. The CDR3 runs 15 residues. The germline V gene has CDR1 SGHTA and CDR2 FQGNSA. V dropped 3 bases and J dropped 3; count of bases not matched to a gene: 5. This chain's CDR3 is CASSFGGGRTDTQYF. CDR3 coding DNA: TGTGCCAGCAGCTTTGGTGGCGGGAGGACAGATACGCAGTATTTT.

A single count supports this clone. The CDR3 DNA reads TGTGCCAGCAGACCCGCGGGACTCCCCCTCGGCTACGAGCAGTACTTC. This gives the protein CASRPAGLPLGYEQYF. The V gene is TRBV28, the J gene TRBJ2-7, with a tentative D call TRBD2 (6 bases). The CDR3 length is 16 residues. Germline lookup yields CDR1 MDHEN and CDR2 SYDVKM. V shed 6 bases and J shed 3 bases, with 21 bases lying between them. The entire variable domain, with the rest obtained from reference TRBV28 and TRBJ2-7, is as follows: DVKVTQSSRYLVKRTGEKVFLECVQDMDHENMFWYRQDPGLGLRLIYFSYDVKMKEKGDIPEGYSVSREKKERFSLILESASTNQTSMYLCASRPAGLPLGYEQYFGPGTRLTVT.

This chain links TRBV29-1 with TRBJ2-1; 10 bases match TRBD1. The CDR3 has 13 amino acids. Germline-derived CDR1 and CDR2 are SQVTM and ANQGSEA. Trimming at V came to 3 bases and at J to 9 bases, leaving 5 bases not matched to a gene. CDR3 DNA sequence: TGCAGCGTTGAGGGACAGGGGATTGGTGAGCAGTTCTTC. Its translation: CSVEGQGIGEQFF.

This chain links TRBV11-2 with TRBJ2-7; D might be TRBD2 (7 bases). Trimming pared 5 bases from V and 0 bases from J, leaving 14 bases between. Germline V gene sequence: CDR1 SGHAT, CDR2 FQNNGV. This CDR3 is 15 amino acids long. The CDR3 DNA sequence: TGTGCCAGCAGCCTAGGGGGGGGGAACTCCTACGAGCAGTACTTC. It encodes CASSLGGGNSYEQYF. Full variable domain (remainder filled in from reference TRBV11-2 and TRBJ2-7): EAGVAQSPRYKIIEKRQSVAFWCNPISGHATLYWYQQILGQGPKLLIQFQNNGVVDDSQLPKDRFSAERLKGVDSTLKIQPAKLEDSAVYLCASSLGGGNSYEQYFGPGTRLTVT.

In this sample, this clone turned up a few times. The chain recombines TRBV18 with TRBJ1-2; D ambiguous. The CDR3 totals 14 residues. CDR1 and CDR2 from the germline V gene are KGHSH and LQKENI. V lost 3 bases, J lost 1 base, and 9 bases lay in between. For the CDR3, the DNA is TGTGCCAGCTCACCGGACCGGGGTAACTATGGCTACACCTTC. This sequence encodes CASSPDRGNYGYTF.

This clone was seen a handful of times. The rearrangement joins TRBV9 to TRBJ2-1, with TRBD2 matching over 9 bases. J was trimmed by 4 bases and V by 6 bases; bases with no gene match: 11. The CDR3 consists of 16 residues. CDR1 is SGDLS, CDR2 YYNGEE, per germline. CDR3 in amino acids: CASTQTSGATYNEQFF. The CDR3 nucleotides read TGTGCCAGCACCCAGACTAGCGGAGCAACTTACAATGAGCAGTTCTTC. Looking up the rest from reference TRBV9 and TRBJ2-1 gives the full variable domain: DSGVTQTPKHLITATGQRVTLRCSPRSGDLSVYWYQQSLDQGLQFLIQYYNGEERAKGNILERFSAQQFPDLHSELNLSSLELGDSALYFCASTQTSGATYNEQFFGPGTRLTVL.

The chain couples TRBV6-6 to TRBJ2-1; tentative D call: TRBD2 (7 bases). Germline CDR1 and CDR2: MNHNY and SVGAGI (reference sequence). CDR3 length: 12 residues. V was clipped by 7 bases and J by 6 bases, with 10 bases between them. This chain's CDR3 is CASNREGNEQFF. In DNA, the CDR3 is TGTGCCAGCAACAGGGAGGGCAATGAGCAGTTCTTC.

This chain joins TRBV30 and TRBJ2-7, with a weak D call TRBD2 (6 bases). The CDR3 contains 14 residues. V lost 2 bases and J lost 3, with 14 bases in between. Germline CDR1 is GTSNPN and CDR2 is SVGIG (reference sequence). In DNA form, the CDR3 reads TGTGCCTGGAGTTCACGGGACTCTCTCTACGAGCAGTACTTC. This gives the protein CAWSSRDSLYEQYF.